What follows describes a single T cell receptor (beta chain). Its antigen is still unknown. The sample comes from a study of molecular identifiers for immune sequencing clone quantification. Previously described methods and listed TCR primers produced bulk TCR libraries. Using its own MiXCR run on the PCR reads, TCRdb lists one record per CDR3 protein. The sample records around 470,000 distinct CDR3 sequences, roughly a fifth being singletons. Germline loops: CDR1 DFQATT, CDR2 SNEGSKA (reference sequence). V lost 6 bases, J lost 0 bases, and 15 bases lay in between. CDR3 size: 15 residues. Overall study results and limits: Clones carrying above 20 RNA copies accounted for over 99% of effector molecules, under 1% in naive cells.

V usage is TRBV20-1 and J usage is TRBJ1-5; D unresolved. The specimen sequenced was naive CD8+ T cells from blood, with Jurkat cell RNA spiked in. Sample subset: FACS-sorted CD8+CD4-CCR7+CD45RA+ naive T cells. This TCR derives from a human donor in good health. Some libraries in this study had Jurkat cell RNA spiked in. Here the CDR3 reads CSASRGIYSNQPQHF. The CDR3 nucleotides read TGCAGTGCCAGCCGGGGTATCTATAGCAATCAGCCCCAGCATTTT.